The clone carrying this T cell receptor (beta chain) was seen more than once but under ten times. Unique molecular identifiers tagged the TCRbeta library. TCRdb redid the calling of the PCR reads with MiXCR, one entry per CDR3 protein. The sample lists about 600,000 distinct CDR3 sequences; about 10% were seen once. These data belong to a study of T-cell reconstitution after alpha-beta-depleted transplantation in children. V was trimmed by 6 bases and J by 1 base, leaving 13 bases between them. The CDR3 consists of 14 residues. Germline CDR1 is SNHLY and CDR2 is FYNNEI. Sequences were derived from PBMCs from the stem cell graft donor, sampled from the stem cell graft. The receptor was isolated from a human donor who donated a stem cell graft to a child with acute myeloid leukemia. The V call is TRBV2, the J call TRBJ2-7, with D perhaps matching TRBD1 or TRBD2 (5 bases each). The CDR3 reads CASRRDPLSYEQYF. As DNA, the CDR3 is TGTGCCAGCAGGAGGGACCCTCTATCCTACGAGCAGTACTTC.